This is a list of T cell receptor beta chains from one sample in a study of T cells in Graves' hyperthyroidism and ophthalmopathy. MiXCR, applied by TCRdb to the multiplex PCR reads, yields one record per CDR3 protein. Found here are some 360,000 distinct CDR3 sequences, over 15% of them singletons; the top ten hold roughly a sixth. Material: blood. The receptors were gathered from a woman between 40 and 55 years old with Graves' ophthalmopathy. CDR3s leave out the opening cysteine and the closing phenylalanine or tryptophan. The order of the fields is CDR3 length, V gene, clone size, CDR3 protein. The size field is filled for only some rows; it gives once, few, many or a size class.

length: 11; V: TRBV6-2/TRBV6-3; size: many; CDR3: ASSYRGLTEAF
length: 12; V: TRBV7-6; size: many; CDR3: ASSLGTESYEQY
length: 12; V: TRBV7-2; size: many; CDR3: ASSPGRANTEAF
length: 14; V: TRBV6-5; size: many; CDR3: ASSPRGGDSNQPQH
length: 14; V: TRBV2; size: many; CDR3: ASSDAETGATYEQY
length: 13; V: TRBV19; size: NA; CDR3: ASSIASGTQETQY
length: 12; V: TRBV6-2/TRBV6-3; size: few; CDR3: ASSYERGPYEQY
length: 12; V: TRBV20-1; size: many; CDR3: SARDGGNSYEQY
length: 11; V: TRBV27; size: many; CDR3: ASSFTASYEQY
length: 12; V: TRBV5-6; size: few; CDR3: ASSHRQGAYEQY
length: 13; V: TRBV7-8; size: many; CDR3: ASSLAGQGRQPQH
length: 12; V: TRBV7-2; size: many; CDR3: ASSLGQGAFEAF
length: 11; V: TRBV4-1; size: many; CDR3: ASNHQGGTEAF
length: 10; V: TRBV2; size: many; CDR3: ASSEGMETQY
length: 12; V: TRBV2; size: many; CDR3: VSRSYKGNTEAF
length: 12; V: TRBV20-1; size: many; CDR3: SAAPTVEFYEQY
length: 13; V: TRBV28; size: many; CDR3: ASSLGAPSSYEQY
length: 14; V: TRBV28; size: many; CDR3: ASSAQRLALDYEQY
length: 13; V: TRBV7-2; size: many; CDR3: ASSPDNDYNSPLH
length: 14; V: TRBV6-1; size: many; CDR3: ASSDDPGDSSQPQH